One sample yielded the 8 T cell receptor beta chains listed below, sequenced in a study of cytomegalovirus exposure and HLA in healthy donors. 60 Vbeta and 13 Jbeta primers were used in PCR. This table comes from immunoSEQ multiplex PCR, and its TCRdb copy is limited to in-frame clones, with some not included. The profile shows 110,000 or so clones, around three quarters of them singletons. Sequencing was carried out using PBMCs. Receptor source: a human donor in good health.

J is TRBJ2-1 and V is TRBV6-5, with D tentatively TRBD1 (5 bases). This CDR3 region has 13 residues. The germline CDR1 and CDR2 sequences are MNHEY and SVGAGI. V lost 5 bases, J lost 10 bases, and 15 bases lay in between. CDR3 region: CASSTDTGLEQFF. CDR3 DNA: TGTGCCAGCAGTACCGACACAGGTTTAGAGCAGTTCTTC.

The V and J genes are TRBV19 and TRBJ1-5; perhaps TRBD1 as D (6 bases). CDR3 length: 14 amino acids. Germline V gives CDR1 LNHDA, CDR2 SQIVND (reference sequence). With 5 bases removed from V and 7 bases from J, the gap between germline ends came to 15 bases. The CDR3 sequence is CASSLGGTRQPQHF. CDR3 sequence (DNA): TGTGCCAGTAGTCTGGGGGGGACAAGACAGCCCCAGCATTTT.

J is TRBJ1-1 and V is TRBV2, with TRBD1 matching 9 bases. This CDR3 contains 14 residues. The ends lost 6 bases at V and 6 bases at J; junction bases unmatched: 8. Germline V gene lookup returns CDR1 SNHLY and CDR2 FYNNEI. CDR3 sequence reads: CASRVTGGRAEAFF. Here the CDR3 DNA reads TGTGCCAGCAGGGTGACAGGGGGGAGGGCTGAAGCTTTCTTT. Combining the CDR3 with reference TRBV2 and TRBJ1-1 gives the whole variable domain EPEVTQTPSHQVTQMGQEVILRCVPISNHLYFYWYRQILGQKVEFLVSFYNNEISEKSEIFDDQFSVERPDGSNFTLKIRSTKLEDSAMYFCASRVTGGRAEAFFGQGTRLTVV.

The chain couples TRBV4-2 to TRBJ1-4; maybe TRBD1 (6 bases). The V end was cut by 1 base, the J end by 5 bases, with 11 bases between. The CDR3 length is 15 residues. Germline V gives CDR1 LGHNA, CDR2 YNFKEQ. CDR3 protein: CASSQATGNNEKLFF. CDR3 coding DNA: TGTGCCAGCAGCCAAGCTACAGGGAACAATGAAAAACTGTTTTTT.

The table lists this clone with a few counts. The gene calls are TRBV28 and TRBJ1-1; 9 bases map to TRBD1. In germline, CDR1 is MDHEN, CDR2 SYDVKM. This CDR3 is 13 amino acids long. V gave up 6 bases and J gave up 5 bases; unmatched junction bases: 4. CDR3 coding DNA: TGTGCCAGCAGCAGGGACAGGGTGACTGAAGCTTTCTTT. Protein product: CASSRDRVTEAFF.

This clone appeared a few times. The gene calls are TRBV29-1 and TRBJ1-4; perhaps TRBD1 as D (5 bases). V was cut by 5 bases and J by 7 bases, with 14 bases left in between. The germline V gene has CDR1 SQVTM and CDR2 ANQGSEA. This CDR3 contains 13 residues. CDR3 coding DNA: TGCAGCGTTCACCAAGGGGCTAGTGAAAAACTGTTTTTT. Translated, it gives CSVHQGASEKLFF.

CDR3 sequence: CSVEAGTGAATKREQETQYF. The CDR3 region has the DNA TGCAGCGTTGAAGCCGGGACAGGGGCCGCCACAAAGAGGGAGCAAGAGACCCAGTACTTC. J is TRBJ2-5 and V is TRBV29-1; TRBD1 matches 10 bases. V gave up 1 base and J gave up 2 bases; unmatched junction bases: 19. Germline CDR1 reads SQVTM; CDR2 reads ANQGSEA. This CDR3 has 20 amino acids.

This chain joins TRBV28 and TRBJ1-1, with D possibly being TRBD1 (5 bases). Germline assignment: CDR1 MDHEN and CDR2 SYDVKM. Deletions cut 3 bases from V and 0 bases from J, with 11 bases between. The CDR3 extends over 15 amino acids. This CDR3 is CASSFLEGMNTEAFF. Written as DNA, the CDR3 is TGTGCCAGCAGTTTTTTGGAGGGGATGAACACTGAAGCTTTCTTT.